Each of the 13 T cell receptor beta chains below was sequenced from the same sample in a study of cytomegalovirus exposure and HLA in healthy donors. The primer mix had 60 Vbeta and 13 Jbeta primers. TCRdb keeps only in-frame clones here, not all; method: immunoSEQ multiplex PCR. The table has 150,000 to 200,000 clones, 82% seen once. The sample comprised PBMCs. These receptors all stem from a man aged 50 or older in good health and CMV-seropositive.

V and J are TRBV4-3 and TRBJ2-7; a weak D match, TRBD2 (7 bases). The V end was cut by 2 bases, the J end by 4 bases, with 12 bases between. The CDR3 covers 14 residues. The germline CDR1 and CDR2 sequences are LGHNA and YSLEER. DNA for the CDR3: TGCGCCAGCAGCCAATTCGGGGGGCTTTACGAGCAGTACTTC. This sequence encodes CASSQFGGLYEQYF.

The chain employs TRBV30 and TRBJ1-2; unclear D gene. The CDR3 is made up of 13 amino acids. From germline, CDR1 is GTSNPN and CDR2 SVGIG (reference sequence). Trimming pared 0 bases from V and 7 bases from J, leaving 12 bases between. In nucleotides, the CDR3 is TGTGCCTGGAGTGTACCGGGGTTGGGTGGCTACACCTTC. Translation: CAWSVPGLGGYTF. Together with reference TRBV30 and TRBJ1-2, the CDR3 gives the full variable domain: SQTIHQWPATLVQPVGSPLSLECTVEGTSNPNLYWYRQAAGRGLQLLFYSVGIGQISSEVPQNLSASRPQDRQFILSSKKLLLSDSGFYLCAWSVPGLGGYTFGSGTRLTVV.

This chain connects TRBV2 to TRBJ2-7, with D perhaps TRBD2 (6 bases). Germline V CDR1 and CDR2: SNHLY, FYNNEI. The germline V and J ends were trimmed by 5 bases and 6 bases, with 14 bases remaining between them. The CDR3 spans 13 residues. CDR3 nucleotides: TGTGCCAGCAGTCCCCGGGAGCTGATCGAGCAGTACTTC. Protein: CASSPRELIEQYF. Combining the CDR3 with reference TRBV2 and TRBJ2-7 gives the whole variable domain EPEVTQTPSHQVTQMGQEVILRCVPISNHLYFYWYRQILGQKVEFLVSFYNNEISEKSEIFDDQFSVERPDGSNFTLKIRSTKLEDSAMYFCASSPRELIEQYFGPGTRLTVT.

V usage is TRBV9 and J usage is TRBJ2-3, with D possibly matching TRBD2 (5 bases). The ends were cut back, 7 bases at V and 3 bases at J, with 9 bases in the middle. The CDR3 covers 12 residues. Germline V CDR1 and CDR2: SGDLS, YYNGEE. The CDR3 DNA reads as TGTGCCAGCGCCTCGGGGACAGATACGCAGTATTTT. Translation: CASASGTDTQYF.

This sequence joins TRBV7-8 and TRBJ2-7; weak D call: TRBD2 (6 bases). Deletions cut 5 bases from V and 7 bases from J, with 18 bases between. CDR3 size: 14 residues. Germline V gene data show CDR1 as SGHVS and CDR2 as FQNEAQ. The CDR3 loop is CASSLRGSFREQYF. In DNA form, the CDR3 reads TGTGCCAGCAGCCTGCGGGGCAGTTTCAGGGAGCAGTACTTC.

The CDR3 DNA reads TGTGCCAGCAGTTATGAGCCAGGGAACACCGGGGAGCTGTTTTTT. It is translated as CASSYEPGNTGELFF. This chain joins TRBV6-5 and TRBJ2-2; D is unclear. CDR1 MNHEY and CDR2 SVGAGI come from the germline V gene. The CDR3 runs 15 residues. Trimming removed 3 bases from V and 1 base from J, with 9 bases in between.

The genes are TRBV7-9 and TRBJ1-5; D is perhaps TRBD1 (6 bases). The germline V gene has CDR1 SEHNR and CDR2 FQNEAQ (reference sequence). V was cut by 6 bases and J by 3 bases, with 9 bases left in between. The CDR3 length is 13 residues. The CDR3 loop reads CASRRGINQPQHF. DNA of the CDR3: TGTGCCAGCAGGAGGGGGATCAATCAGCCCCAGCATTTT.

This clone was detected only a few times. The chain is built from TRBV6-5 and TRBJ2-3; D unclear. From germline, CDR1 is MNHEY and CDR2 SVGAGI. Trimming took 7 bases from V and 2 from J, leaving 10 bases between them. This CDR3 contains 13 residues. CDR3 nucleotides: TGTGCCAGCATCGGAACTAACACAGATACGCAGTATTTT. This encodes CASIGTNTDTQYF.

The rearrangement uses TRBV29-1 and TRBJ2-1; TRBD2 aligns across 10 bases. The V gene's germline CDR1 is SQVTM and CDR2 ANQGSEA. V trimming: 4 bases; J trimming: 8 bases; junction bases outside the gene matches: 5. The CDR3 extends over 13 amino acids. The CDR3 DNA follows: TGCAGCGTTGCGCCTAGCGGGAGCGATGAGCAGTTCTTC. It encodes CSVAPSGSDEQFF.

J is TRBJ1-5 and V is TRBV19; D is unresolved. Trimming left V 5 bases short and J 12 bases short, with 14 bases between. The CDR3 is made up of 12 amino acids. Germline CDR1 reads LNHDA; CDR2 reads SQIVND (reference sequence). In DNA form, the CDR3 reads TGTGCCAGTAGTGCCCACAGTTTGGGCCAGCATTTT. As protein: CASSAHSLGQHF.

DNA of the CDR3: TGTGCCAGCTCACCAGTATCCCCCCCGCAGGCAGATGAGCAGTTCTTC. Its translation is CASSPVSPPQADEQFF. The genes are TRBV18 and TRBJ2-1; D gene uncertain. The CDR3 is 16 amino acids. The V gene lost 2 bases and the J gene lost 8 bases, with 19 bases spanning the gap. Per germline, CDR1 KGHSH and CDR2 LQKENI.

V usage is TRBV19 and J usage is TRBJ1-5, with D possibly being TRBD1 (6 bases). The CDR3 runs to 14 residues. Germline V gene sequence: CDR1 LNHDA, CDR2 SQIVND (reference sequence). With 8 bases removed from V and 3 bases from J, the gap between germline ends came to 14 bases. For the CDR3, the DNA is TGTGCCAGTTGGGGGGGGGCCTTCAATCAGCCCCAGCATTTT. It is translated as CASWGGAFNQPQHF.

This rearrangement joins TRBV5-4 to TRBJ2-5; 12 bases are a match to TRBD2. The trim removed 3 bases at V and 5 bases at J, leaving 8 bases unmatched. Germline loops: CDR1 SGHNT, CDR2 YYREEE (reference sequence). CDR3 size: 16 residues. The CDR3, as DNA: TGTGCCAGCAGCTCCCCAACTAGCGGGAGGAAGGAGACCCAGTACTTC. It encodes CASSSPTSGRKETQYF. Looking up the rest from reference TRBV5-4 and TRBJ2-5 gives the full variable domain: ETGVTQSPTHLIKTRGQQVTLRCSSQSGHNTVSWYQQALGQGPQFIFQYYREEENGRGNFPPRFSGLQFPNYSSELNVNALELDDSALYLCASSSPTSGRKETQYFGPGTRLLVL.